Sequencing of this T cell receptor (beta chain) was carried out in a study of cytomegalovirus exposure and HLA in healthy donors. Study-wide context: The approximately 120 validation repertoires, a later analysis reported, used the same platform as the 666 first-cohort repertoires.

J was trimmed by 3 bases and V by 5 bases; bases with no gene match: 3. The CDR3 contains 13 residues. The V gene's germline CDR1 is PRHDT and CDR2 FYEKMQ (reference sequence). The donors formed part of the roughly 110-subject validation cohort, distinct from the roughly 660-subject first cohort. The protocol was immunoSEQ multiplex PCR, while the TCRdb copy is restricted to in-frame clones and leaves out a portion. The sample shows a few hundred thousand clones, 65% to 90% of them seen only once. This sequence was found in a woman aged 18-29 years in good health and CMV-seronegative. The chain joins TRBV13 to TRBJ2-7; 8 nucleotides line up with TRBD2. The sample was PBMCs. CDR3 sequence reads: CASSPGGGYEQYF. The DNA of the CDR3 is TGTGCCAGCAGCCCCGGGGGGGGCTACGAGCAGTACTTC.